Listed below are T cell receptor beta chains from one sample, sequenced in a study of blood T cell repertoires in COVID-19. The method was immunoSEQ multiplex PCR; TCRdb's version includes in-frame clones alone and lacks a portion of them. The top ten clones hold 5% to 6% of a sample with roughly 150,000 clones, roughly 87% of them seen once. Sample: peripheral blood. Source of these receptors: a human donor in a cohort sampled during active COVID-19. The CDR3 runs from the conserved cysteine through the conserved F or W. Fields, in order: J gene, CDR3 length, V gene, CDR3 protein.

TRBJ1-2,14,TRBV28,CASSSTRWNYGYTF
TRBJ2-7,13,TRBV3-1/TRBV3-2,CASSQRRGGEQYF
TRBJ1-1,14,TRBV7-3,CASSLTGGDTEAFF
TRBJ1-6,13,TRBV7-9,CASSLDRDRTLHF
TRBJ1-1,14,TRBV9,CASSVVDRNTEAFF
TRBJ2-7,17,TRBV18,CASSILEGGPVLYEQYF
TRBJ1-2,15,TRBV30,CAWSSPGTGTYGYTF
TRBJ1-6,16,TRBV13,CASINRGGSYNSPLHF
TRBJ2-7,13,TRBV2,CASNRQGSHEQYF
TRBJ1-6,12,TRBV19,CASKSVNSPLHF
TRBJ2-7,15,TRBV6-2/TRBV6-3,CASSSLGGSSYEQYF
TRBJ2-3,14,TRBV5-4,CASSPSVLTDTQYF
TRBJ2-5,14,TRBV10-1,CASTYRERRETQYF
TRBJ2-1,15,TRBV7-2,CASSWGQGTYNEQFF
TRBJ1-1,15,TRBV5-6,CASSIGGALDTEAFF
TRBJ2-2,13,TRBV29-1,CSVEGLNTGELFF
TRBJ1-5,15,TRBV19,CASSRDRESNQPQHF
TRBJ2-7,15,TRBV11-2,CASRLSGRPSYEQYF
TRBJ1-5,16,TRBV30,CAWSNRGRGSNQPQHF
TRBJ2-7,13,TRBV24-1,CATSDSPNHEQYF
TRBJ1-2,14,TRBV14,CASSQDQGAEGYTF
TRBJ2-3,15,TRBV28,CASTSLHRGTDTQYF
TRBJ2-7,13,TRBV5-8,CASSRDRTYEQYF
TRBJ2-7,14,TRBV6-6,CASSSRQGAFEQYF